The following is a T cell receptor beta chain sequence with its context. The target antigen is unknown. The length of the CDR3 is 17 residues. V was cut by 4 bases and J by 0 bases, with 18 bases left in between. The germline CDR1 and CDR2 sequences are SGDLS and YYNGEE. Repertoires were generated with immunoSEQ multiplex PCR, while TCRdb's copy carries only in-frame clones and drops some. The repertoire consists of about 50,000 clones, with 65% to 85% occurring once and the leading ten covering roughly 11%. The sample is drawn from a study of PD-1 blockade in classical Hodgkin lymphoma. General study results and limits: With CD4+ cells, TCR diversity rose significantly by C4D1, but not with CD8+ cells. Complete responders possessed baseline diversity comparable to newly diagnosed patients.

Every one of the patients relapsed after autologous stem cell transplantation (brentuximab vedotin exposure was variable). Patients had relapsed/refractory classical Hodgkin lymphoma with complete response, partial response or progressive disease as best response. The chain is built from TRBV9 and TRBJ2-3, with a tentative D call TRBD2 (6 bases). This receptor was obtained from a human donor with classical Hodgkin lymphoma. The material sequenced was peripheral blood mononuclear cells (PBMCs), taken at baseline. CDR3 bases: TGTGCCAGCAGCTCTCAGGCCGGGACTCTAAGCACAGATACGCAGTATTTT. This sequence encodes CASSSQAGTLSTDTQYF.